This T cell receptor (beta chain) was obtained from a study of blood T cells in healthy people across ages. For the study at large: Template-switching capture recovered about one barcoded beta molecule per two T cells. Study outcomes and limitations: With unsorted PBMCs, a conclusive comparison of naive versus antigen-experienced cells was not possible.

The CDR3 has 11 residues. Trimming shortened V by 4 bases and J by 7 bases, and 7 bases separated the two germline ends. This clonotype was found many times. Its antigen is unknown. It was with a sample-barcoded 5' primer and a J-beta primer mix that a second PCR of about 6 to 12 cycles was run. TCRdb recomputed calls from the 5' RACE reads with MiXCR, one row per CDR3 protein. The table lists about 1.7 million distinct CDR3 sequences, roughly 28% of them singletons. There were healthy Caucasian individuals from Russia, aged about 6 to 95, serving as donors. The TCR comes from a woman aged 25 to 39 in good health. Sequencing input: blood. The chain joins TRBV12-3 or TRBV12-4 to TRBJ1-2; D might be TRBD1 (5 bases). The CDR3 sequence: CASSSGLGYTF. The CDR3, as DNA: TGTGCCAGCAGTTCGGGGCTTGGCTACACCTTC.